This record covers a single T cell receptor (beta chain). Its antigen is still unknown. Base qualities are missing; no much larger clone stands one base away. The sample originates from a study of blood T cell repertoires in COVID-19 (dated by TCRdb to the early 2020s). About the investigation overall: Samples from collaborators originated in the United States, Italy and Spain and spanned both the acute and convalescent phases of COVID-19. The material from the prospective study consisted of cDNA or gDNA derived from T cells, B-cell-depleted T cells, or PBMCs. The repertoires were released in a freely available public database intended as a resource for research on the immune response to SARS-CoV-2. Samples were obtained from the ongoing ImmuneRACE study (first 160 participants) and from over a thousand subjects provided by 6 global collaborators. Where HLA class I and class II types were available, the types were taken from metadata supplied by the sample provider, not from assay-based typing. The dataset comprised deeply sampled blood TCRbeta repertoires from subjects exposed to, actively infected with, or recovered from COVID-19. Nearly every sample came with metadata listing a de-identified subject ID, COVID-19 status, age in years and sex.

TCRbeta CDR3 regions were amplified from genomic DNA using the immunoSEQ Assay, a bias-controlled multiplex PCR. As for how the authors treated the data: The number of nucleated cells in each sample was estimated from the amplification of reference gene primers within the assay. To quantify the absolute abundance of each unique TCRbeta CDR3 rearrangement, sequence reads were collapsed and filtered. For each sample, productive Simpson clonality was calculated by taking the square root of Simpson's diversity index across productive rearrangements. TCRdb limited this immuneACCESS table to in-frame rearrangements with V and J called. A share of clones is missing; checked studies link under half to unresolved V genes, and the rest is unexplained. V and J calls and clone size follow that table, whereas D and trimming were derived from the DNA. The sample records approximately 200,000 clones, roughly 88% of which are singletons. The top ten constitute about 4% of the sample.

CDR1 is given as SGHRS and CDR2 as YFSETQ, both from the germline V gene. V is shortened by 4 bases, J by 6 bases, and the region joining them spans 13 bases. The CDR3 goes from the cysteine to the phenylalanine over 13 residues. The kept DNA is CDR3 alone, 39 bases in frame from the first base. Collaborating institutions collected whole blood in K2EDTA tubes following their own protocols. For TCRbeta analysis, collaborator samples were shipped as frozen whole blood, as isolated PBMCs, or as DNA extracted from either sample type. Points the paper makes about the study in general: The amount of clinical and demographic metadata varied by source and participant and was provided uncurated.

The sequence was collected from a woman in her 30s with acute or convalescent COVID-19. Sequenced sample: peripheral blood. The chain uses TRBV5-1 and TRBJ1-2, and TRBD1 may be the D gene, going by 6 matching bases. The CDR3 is CASSPGTTDGYTF. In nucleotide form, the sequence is TGCGCCAGCAGCCCAGGGACAACGGATGGCTACACCTTC.